The 24 T cell receptor beta chains below were found in one sample sequenced in a study of beta chain features in type 1 diabetes. The entirety of the isolated RNA underwent reverse transcription, so expressed TCRB transcripts were sequenced. The table came from immunoSEQ multiplex PCR; TCRdb's copy has only in-frame clones and leaves some out. The data show hundreds of thousands of clones, roughly 15% seen once. Sequencing input: central memory CD4+ T cells from blood. The receptors derive from a man aged 25 to 45 in good health.

The chain couples TRBV11-2 to TRBJ1-1, with D possibly being TRBD1 (5 bases). The germline CDR1 and CDR2 sequences are SGHAT and FQNNGV. This CDR3 region has 15 residues. V was shortened by 2 bases and J by 1 base, with 11 bases between the two germline ends. CDR3 region: CASSLYLGQNTEAFF. The CDR3, as DNA: TGTGCCAGCAGCTTATATCTCGGACAGAACACTGAAGCTTTCTTT.

This clone was picked up many times. The V gene is TRBV7-2, the J gene TRBJ2-7; no clear D gene. Trimming removed 5 bases at V and 2 bases at J, with 10 bases between. The germline gives CDR1 SGHTA, CDR2 FQGNSA. The CDR3 length is 13 residues. In DNA, the CDR3 is TGTGCCAGCAGCCTGGCAGGCACCTACGAGCAGTACGTC. It codes for CASSLAGTYEQYV.

The sample holds many counts of this clone. The CDR3 coding sequence is TGCGCCAGCAGTCAATCCAGGATTCGTGGTGAGCAGTACTTC. Its protein is CASSQSRIRGEQYF. The chain is built from TRBV23-1 and TRBJ2-7; D remains unclear. TRBV23-1 is assigned to the ORF class and has an uncertain function. The CDR3 is 14 residues long. Deletions cut 0 bases from V and 7 bases from J, with 13 bases between.

This clone was picked up a small number of times. The sample holds other DNA sequences that translate to the same CDR3. The chain is built from TRBV5-1 and TRBJ1-2; TRBD1 might be the D (6 bases). Between the trimmed V and J ends, which lost 0 bases and 0 bases, there was a span of 6 bases. Germline V lookup: CDR1 SGHRS, CDR2 YFSETQ. The CDR3 is 14 residues long. The CDR3 loop reads CASSLGTANYGYTF. The CDR3 DNA sequence: TGCGCCAGCAGCTTGGGGACAGCTAACTATGGCTACACCTTC.

This clone has just a few counts. This chain uses TRBV25-1 with TRBJ1-1; D gene uncertain. This CDR3 has 12 amino acids. Trimming removed 3 bases from V and 3 bases from J, with 5 bases in between. CDR1 is MGHDK, CDR2 SYGVNS, per germline. The CDR3 DNA reads TGTGCCAGCAGTGACGTCTACACTGAAGCTTTCTTT. It specifies CASSDVYTEAFF.

The J gene is TRBJ2-3, the V gene TRBV4-2, with 10 bases matching TRBD2. The CDR3 runs 15 residues. V was pared by 6 bases and J by 2 bases, with 5 bases of the junction left unmatched. CDR1 is LGHNA, CDR2 YNFKEQ, per germline. The CDR3 loop reads CASRPGTSATDTQYF. CDR3 sequence (DNA): TGTGCCAGCAGACCCGGGACTAGCGCCACAGATACGCAGTATTTT.

CDR3 DNA sequence: TGCGCCAGCAGCCAAGATATAGGGGGGATAAACACCGGGGAGCTGTTTTTT. This sequence encodes CASSQDIGGINTGELFF. The V call is TRBV4-3, the J call TRBJ2-2; D might be TRBD1 or TRBD2, each matching 6 bases. Trimming took off 0 bases at V and 2 bases at J, with 13 bases between the two ends. The CDR3 extends over 17 amino acids. Per the germline V gene, CDR1 is LGHNA and CDR2 is YSLEER.

This clone was seen a handful of times. V and J are TRBV7-2 and TRBJ2-7; D is unresolved. Per the germline V gene, CDR1 is SGHTA and CDR2 is FQGNSA. This CDR3 has 15 residues. The germline V and J ends were trimmed by 1 base and 2 bases, with 12 bases remaining between them. The CDR3 here is CASSLDGSRPYEQYV. The CDR3 DNA reads TGTGCCAGCAGCTTAGATGGCTCCCGCCCCTACGAGCAGTACGTC.

V and J are TRBV10-3 and TRBJ2-1; D unresolved. V was cut by 0 bases and J by 9 bases, with 9 bases left in between. Looked up from germline, CDR1 is ENHRY and CDR2 is SYGVKD. This CDR3 contains 13 residues. CDR3 nucleotides: TGTGCCATCAGTGAGTCGGGAACCCGTGAGCAGTTCTTC. Protein: CAISESGTREQFF.

The V call is TRBV5-1, the J call TRBJ2-1; D is undetermined. CDR1 is SGHRS and CDR2 is YFSETQ in the germline V gene. V lost 4 bases to trimming and J lost 5 bases, with 13 bases between them. CDR3 length equals 14 residues. In DNA, the CDR3 is TGCGCCAGCAGCGGGTCTTGGACCGACAATGAGCAGTTCTTC. As protein: CASSGSWTDNEQFF.

This clone has just a few counts. This chain links TRBV27 with TRBJ2-2; TRBD1 is a possible D gene (5 bases). Germline lookup yields CDR1 MNHEY and CDR2 SMNVEV (reference sequence). V lost 4 bases, J lost 6 bases, and 6 bases lay in between. There are 12 residues in the CDR3. The CDR3 loop is CASSYRSGELFF. The CDR3 region has the DNA TGTGCCAGCAGTTACAGGTCCGGGGAGCTGTTTTTT.

With respect to this clone: Other DNA sequences in the sample encode the same CDR3. V usage is TRBV9 and J usage is TRBJ2-3, with D unresolved. Germline CDR1 SGDLS, CDR2 YYNGEE. The CDR3 contains 12 residues. The V and J ends lost 1 base and 4 bases respectively, with 4 bases between them. CDR3 sequence: CASSVNADTQYF. CDR3 DNA: TGTGCCAGCAGCGTAAATGCAGATACGCAGTATTTT. Complete variable domain (other parts from reference TRBV9 and TRBJ2-3): DSGVTQTPKHLITATGQRVTLRCSPRSGDLSVYWYQQSLDQGLQFLIQYYNGEERAKGNILERFSAQQFPDLHSELNLSSLELGDSALYFCASSVNADTQYFGPGTRLTVL.

The chain links TRBV6-1 to TRBJ2-3; a possible D gene is TRBD1 (6 bases). There are 14 residues in the CDR3. Germline lookup yields CDR1 MNHNS and CDR2 SASEGT. The CDR3 nucleotides read TGTGCGACCTCCCGGGACACTAACACAGATACGCAGTATTTT. Translating it yields CATSRDTNTDTQYF.

The chain couples TRBV7-2 to TRBJ1-2; D might be TRBD1 (5 bases). The CDR3 has 15 residues. Trimming cost V 2 bases and J 8 bases, with 18 bases left between them. Looked up from germline, CDR1 is SGHTA and CDR2 is FQGNSA. The CDR3: CASSLPGRQAGGYTF. In DNA, the CDR3 is TGTGCCAGCAGCTTACCCGGCAGGCAGGCAGGGGGCTACACCTTC.

The chain links TRBV9 to TRBJ1-3, with D possibly matching TRBD1 (5 bases). Germline V lookup: CDR1 SGDLS, CDR2 YYNGEE. There are 17 residues in the CDR3. V gave up 0 bases and J gave up 2 bases, with 15 bases separating them. The CDR3 DNA follows: TGTGCCAGCAGCGTAGCTGAGGGACGGAGAACTGGAAACACCATATATTTT. Protein product: CASSVAEGRRTGNTIYF.

Many counts were recorded for this clone. V gene TRBV7-9 combines with J gene TRBJ1-6; D remains ambiguous. Germline values: CDR1 SEHNR, CDR2 FQNEAQ (reference sequence). V gave up 4 bases and J gave up 7 bases, with 11 bases separating them. The CDR3 runs 14 residues. CDR3 protein: CASSSDGGNSPLHF. The DNA for the CDR3 is TGTGCCAGCAGCTCAGACGGAGGAAATTCACCCCTCCACTTT.

The chain uses TRBV18 and TRBJ2-5; D is possibly TRBD1 (6 bases). Germline CDR1 KGHSH, CDR2 LQKENI. There are 13 residues in the CDR3. V was shortened by 5 bases and J by 4 bases, with 11 bases between the two germline ends. CDR3 protein: CASSAGAAETQYF. CDR3 sequence (DNA): TGTGCCAGCTCAGCAGGGGCAGCAGAGACCCAGTACTTC.

The chain joins TRBV30 to TRBJ1-6, with D uncertain. The CDR3 is made up of 15 amino acids. Germline V lookup: CDR1 GTSNPN, CDR2 SVGIG (reference sequence). Trimming took off 3 bases at V and 6 bases at J, with 15 bases between the two ends. CDR3 sequence reads: CAWRRSVQTNSPLHF. CDR3 sequence (DNA): TGTGCCTGGAGGAGGTCGGTACAGACTAATTCACCCCTCCACTTT. The variable domain in full, with the rest retrieved from reference TRBV30 and TRBJ1-6, is SQTIHQWPATLVQPVGSPLSLECTVEGTSNPNLYWYRQAAGRGLQLLFYSVGIGQISSEVPQNLSASRPQDRQFILSSKKLLLSDSGFYLCAWRRSVQTNSPLHFGNGTRLTVT.

This clone has a count of ten or more. The V and J genes are TRBV14 and TRBJ2-3, with unresolved D. The CDR3 is 15 amino acids. Per the germline V gene, CDR1 is SGHDN and CDR2 is FVKESK. The ends were cut back, 0 bases at V and 4 bases at J, with 11 bases in the middle. The DNA for the CDR3 is TGTGCCAGCAGCCAAGAGATCACGCGCGCAGATACGCAGTATTTT. Its translation is CASSQEITRADTQYF.

This sequence joins TRBV13 and TRBJ2-5, with D possibly being TRBD1 (5 bases). Trimming removed 4 bases at V and 4 bases at J, with 19 bases between. CDR3 size: 16 residues. Germline V gene data show CDR1 as PRHDT and CDR2 as FYEKMQ (reference sequence). The CDR3 protein is CASSWKTAGFSETQYF. CDR3 nucleotide sequence: TGTGCCAGCAGCTGGAAGACAGCTGGATTTTCAGAGACCCAGTACTTC.

This clone was seen more than once but under ten times. The chain employs TRBV5-4 and TRBJ2-2; 8 nucleotides agree with TRBD2. Germline CDR1 SGHNT, CDR2 YYREEE (reference sequence). J gave up 2 bases and V 4 bases, and 7 bases lay outside the gene matches. The CDR3 runs 16 residues. DNA for the CDR3: TGTGCCAGCAGCCTCCCCGGGACTAGTAACACCGGGGAGCTGTTTTTT. Encoded protein: CASSLPGTSNTGELFF.

This clone appeared a few times. Different DNA sequences within this sample yield the same CDR3. The rearrangement uses TRBV20-1 and TRBJ2-7; no clear D. The length of the CDR3 is 11 residues. Germline lookup yields CDR1 DFQATT and CDR2 SNEGSKA (reference sequence). V dropped 6 bases and J dropped 2 bases, with 8 bases sitting between them. The CDR3 region is CSALGTYEQYF. CDR3 DNA sequence: TGCAGTGCCCTTGGTACCTACGAGCAGTACTTC.

The J gene is TRBJ1-2, the V gene TRBV6-5; D call uncertain. The CDR3 covers 10 residues. Germline V gene sequence: CDR1 MNHEY, CDR2 SVGAGI. Trimming left V 10 bases short and J 6 bases short, with 9 bases between. The CDR3 nucleotides are TGTGCCATATGGTTGGATGGCTACACCTTC. This sequence encodes CAIWLDGYTF.

The J gene is TRBJ2-5, the V gene TRBV11-3; D remains ambiguous. This CDR3 has 14 amino acids. Trimming left V 1 base short and J 7 bases short, with 13 bases between. The germline V gene encodes CDR1 SGHNT and CDR2 YENEEA. CDR3 bases: TGTGCCAGCAGCTTAGGCCAGGTTATGGGGACCCAGTACTTC. Its protein is CASSLGQVMGTQYF. The full variable domain, completed using reference TRBV11-3 and TRBJ2-5, is EAGVVQSPRYKIIEKKQPVAFWCNPISGHNTLYWYLQNLGQGPELLIRYENEEAVDDSQLPKDRFSAERLKGVDSTLKIQPAELGDSAVYLCASSLGQVMGTQYFGPGTRLLVL.